These 20 T cell receptor beta chains were sequenced from one sample in a study of blood T cell repertoires in COVID-19. Measured with immunoSEQ multiplex PCR; TCRdb has only the in-frame clones, and not every one. The sample includes around 77,000 clones, roughly 85% of them seen just once. Sequenced: peripheral blood. The source is a man aged 80 or over with acute or convalescent COVID-19.

Here the CDR3 DNA reads TGTGCCACCAGTGATTTGCGTGAGGGCACCGGGGAGCTGTTTTTT. Protein sequence: CATSDLREGTGELFF. The chain joins TRBV24-1 to TRBJ2-2, with TRBD2 as a possible D gene (5 bases). The V end was cut by 0 bases, the J end by 4 bases, with 8 bases between. Germline V gene lookup returns CDR1 KGHDR and CDR2 SFDVKD. The CDR3 is made up of 15 amino acids.

The chain employs TRBV5-1 and TRBJ2-3, with 7 bases aligning to TRBD2. Trimming cost V 4 bases and J 1 base; bases outside gene matches: 6. The CDR3 totals 15 residues. Germline CDR1 SGHRS, CDR2 YFSETQ. The CDR3 coding sequence is TGCGCCAGCAGCACCAGCGGGACCGGCACAGATACGCAGTATTTT. Translating it yields CASSTSGTGTDTQYF.

V gene TRBV7-2 combines with J gene TRBJ2-3; D possibly corresponds to TRBD2 (6 bases). The CDR3 runs 14 residues. Germline V gene sequence: CDR1 SGHTA, CDR2 FQGNSA. Trimming pared 3 bases from V and 2 bases from J, leaving 9 bases between. The CDR3 sequence: CASSLSGPTDTQYF. CDR3 nucleotide sequence: TGTGCCAGCAGCTTGAGCGGGCCCACAGATACGCAGTATTTT.

The chain recombines TRBV4-1 with TRBJ2-1; 8 bases are a match to TRBD1. The CDR3 sequence is 17 residues long. The ends lost 4 bases at V and 6 bases at J; junction bases unmatched: 14. Germline V gives CDR1 MGHRA, CDR2 YSYEKL. CDR3 loop: CASSRRDRYKPPNEQFF. The CDR3 bases are TGCGCCAGCAGCCGTCGGGACAGGTATAAACCGCCCAATGAGCAGTTCTTC.

Regarding this clone: The sample holds other DNA sequences that translate to the same CDR3. V gene TRBV18 combines with J gene TRBJ2-5; 7 bases are shared with TRBD2. The V and J ends lost 1 base and 2 bases, in that order; junction bases with no gene match: 1. Germline V gene lookup returns CDR1 KGHSH and CDR2 LQKENI. This CDR3 has 14 amino acids. The CDR3 bases are TGTGCCAGCTCACCACGGGGGGGGCAAGAGACCCAGTACTTC. Its translation: CASSPRGGQETQYF.

V and J are TRBV6-5 and TRBJ2-3; D unclear. Germline lookup yields CDR1 MNHEY and CDR2 SVGAGI. CDR3 length equals 16 residues. V was trimmed by 2 bases and J by 5 bases, leaving 17 bases between them. CDR3 loop: CASSYRPGYSEDTQYF. In DNA, the CDR3 is TGTGCCAGCAGTTACAGGCCAGGCTATTCGGAAGATACGCAGTATTTT.

The DNA of the CDR3 is TGTGCCAGCTCACCACCTCAGGGGACGACCACAGATACGCAGTATTTT. Protein: CASSPPQGTTTDTQYF. J is TRBJ2-3 and V is TRBV18, with D possibly TRBD1 on 6 matching bases. The CDR3 runs to 16 residues. Germline assignment: CDR1 KGHSH and CDR2 LQKENI. Trimming removed 0 bases at V and 2 bases at J, with 12 bases between.

The V gene is TRBV7-9, the J gene TRBJ1-4; weak D call: TRBD1 (6 bases). The CDR3 length is 16 residues. Germline-derived CDR1 and CDR2 are SEHNR and FQNEAQ (reference sequence). V lost 5 bases to trimming and J lost 5 bases, with 18 bases between them. The chain's CDR3 is CASSPRRGGGNEKLFF. The CDR3, as DNA: TGTGCCAGCAGCCCCCGTCGGGGAGGGGGAAATGAAAAACTGTTTTTT.

The V and J genes are TRBV11-2 and TRBJ2-7; 9 bases align to TRBD2. Trimming at V came to 1 base and at J to 3 bases, leaving 4 bases not matched to a gene. The CDR3 has 15 residues. The V gene's germline CDR1 is SGHAT and CDR2 FQNNGV. CDR3 sequence: CASSLVAGENYEQYF. The CDR3 DNA is TGTGCCAGCAGCTTAGTAGCGGGAGAAAACTACGAGCAGTACTTC.

This CDR3 reads CASSSPAAGHTQYF. For the CDR3, the DNA is TGTGCCAGCAGCTCCCCGGCAGCAGGTCATACGCAGTATTTT. This chain connects TRBV7-2 to TRBJ2-3; D is uncertain. This CDR3 has 14 amino acids. Germline CDR1 and CDR2: SGHTA and FQGNSA. The ends were cut back, 4 bases at V and 7 bases at J, with 15 bases in the middle. Combining the CDR3 with reference TRBV7-2 and TRBJ2-3 gives the whole variable domain GAGVSQSPSNKVTEKGKDVELRCDPISGHTALYWYRQSLGQGLEFLIYFQGNSAPDKSGLPSDRFSAERTGGSVSTLTIQRTQQEDSAVYLCASSSPAAGHTQYFGPGTRLTVL.

This clone was counted only a few times. The V call is TRBV2, the J call TRBJ2-3; D ambiguous. Trimming cost V 4 bases and J 4 bases, with 15 bases left between them. The germline gives CDR1 SNHLY, CDR2 FYNNEI. The CDR3 covers 15 residues. The CDR3 DNA reads as TGTGCCAGCAGTGGTATCCAGCGCTTAGCAGATACGCAGTATTTT. It encodes CASSGIQRLADTQYF.

The gene calls are TRBV27 and TRBJ2-2; D not certain. CDR3 size: 15 residues. Germline-derived CDR1 and CDR2 are MNHEY and SMNVEV (reference sequence). Between the trimmed V and J ends, which lost 4 bases and 0 bases, there was a span of 9 bases. The CDR3 here is CASSSPRSNTGELFF. CDR3 sequence (DNA): TGTGCCAGCAGTTCGCCCCGGTCGAACACCGGGGAGCTGTTTTTT.

This chain connects TRBV27 to TRBJ2-1; 14 bases are a match to TRBD2. Trimming removed 3 bases from V and 6 bases from J; junction bases left unmatched: 1. The CDR3 sequence is 15 residues long. Germline assignment: CDR1 MNHEY and CDR2 SMNVEV (reference sequence). The CDR3 bases are TGTGCCAGCAGTTTCGGACTAGCGGGAGGCAATGAGCAGTTCTTC. Encoded protein: CASSFGLAGGNEQFF.

The V call is TRBV18, the J call TRBJ1-2; D possibly corresponds to TRBD1 (6 bases). CDR1 is KGHSH and CDR2 is LQKENI in the germline V gene. The CDR3 covers 15 residues. V was clipped by 4 bases and J by 0 bases, with 12 bases between them. CDR3 amino acids: CASSRGQTTNYGYTF. As DNA, the CDR3 is TGTGCCAGCTCACGAGGACAGACTACTAACTATGGCTACACCTTC. Supplemented by reference TRBV18 and TRBJ1-2, the full variable domain reads NAGVMQNPRHLVRRRGQEARLRCSPMKGHSHVYWYRQLPEEGLKFMVYLQKENIIDESGMPKERFSAEFPKEGPSILRIQQVVRGDSAAYFCASSRGQTTNYGYTFGSGTRLTVV.

The J gene is TRBJ2-7, the V gene TRBV4-1; D may be TRBD2 (5 bases). The CDR3 spans 13 residues. V was trimmed by 0 bases and J by 13 bases, leaving 16 bases between them. Germline CDR1 MGHRA, CDR2 YSYEKL. Here the CDR3 reads CASSQDRGIVQYF. The CDR3, as DNA: TGCGCCAGCAGCCAAGATCGGGGAATAGTACAATACTTC.

This chain joins TRBV23-1 and TRBJ2-7; 10 positions agree with TRBD1. TRBV23-1 falls under the ORF class, with uncertain function. V shed 4 bases and J 7 bases; nucleotides not matched to a gene: 13. The length of the CDR3 is 16 residues. CDR3 sequence reads: CASSRRDRGHLREQYF. CDR3 DNA: TGCGCCAGCAGTCGCAGGGACAGGGGCCACCTGAGGGAGCAGTACTTC.

The chain has TRBV7-2 and TRBJ2-7; D perhaps matches TRBD2 (6 bases). Trimming took 2 bases from V and 3 from J, leaving 14 bases between them. Germline values: CDR1 SGHTA, CDR2 FQGNSA. CDR3 length: 15 residues. The CDR3 region is CASSLMVGSYYEQYF. The CDR3 DNA reads as TGTGCCAGCAGCTTAATGGTCGGGAGTTACTACGAGCAGTACTTC.

The chain joins TRBV7-9 to TRBJ1-3; D is unresolved. This CDR3 is built from 13 residues. The V end lost 2 bases, the J end lost 4 bases, and 6 bases lay between the germline ends. CDR1 is SEHNR, CDR2 FQNEAQ, per germline (reference sequence). CDR3 region: CASSLTQGNTIYF. CDR3 DNA: TGTGCCAGCAGCTTAACCCAGGGAAACACCATATATTTT.

In its sample, this clone was seen once. The chain combines TRBV23-1 with TRBJ1-5; 9 nucleotides agree with TRBD1. TRBV23-1 is filed as an ORF, its function uncertain. This CDR3 has 19 residues. Losses at the gene ends were 2 bases for V and 2 bases for J; bases not matched to a gene: 13. The CDR3 sequence: CASSQNSRLDRGGNQPQHF. The DNA for the CDR3 is TGCGCCAGCAGTCAAAACAGTAGATTGGACAGGGGAGGCAATCAGCCCCAGCATTTT.

This chain joins TRBV6-5 and TRBJ2-7, with D maybe TRBD2 (5 bases). CDR3 length equals 16 residues. Trimming removed 4 bases from V and 5 bases from J, with 21 bases in between. From germline, CDR1 is MNHEY and CDR2 SVGAGI. The CDR3 sequence is CASSFGGLGGRNEQYF. CDR3 nucleotide sequence: TGTGCCAGCAGTTTTGGTGGCCTCGGAGGTCGGAACGAGCAGTACTTC.